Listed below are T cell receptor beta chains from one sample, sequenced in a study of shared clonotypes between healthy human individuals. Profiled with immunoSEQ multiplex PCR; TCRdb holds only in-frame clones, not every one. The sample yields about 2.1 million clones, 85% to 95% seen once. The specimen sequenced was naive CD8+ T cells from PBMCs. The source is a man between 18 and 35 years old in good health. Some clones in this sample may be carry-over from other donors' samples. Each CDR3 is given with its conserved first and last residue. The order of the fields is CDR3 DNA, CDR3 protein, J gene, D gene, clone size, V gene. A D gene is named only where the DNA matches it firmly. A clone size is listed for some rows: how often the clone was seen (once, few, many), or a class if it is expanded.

TGCGCCAGCAGCCAAGAGGGGGGGCGCTTTTTGGATGAGCAGTTCTTC,CASSQEGGRFLDEQFF,TRBJ2-1,-,-,TRBV4-1
TGCGCCAGCAGCCGGGGGCGGGCTAGCGGGAGCCACGAGCAGTACTTC,CASSRGRASGSHEQYF,TRBJ2-7,TRBD2,-,TRBV4-1
TGCGCCAGCAGTGTACGGGGGGGCGGTTGGTCGGGCAGCGAGCAGTACTTC,CASSVRGGGWSGSEQYF,TRBJ2-7,TRBD2,-,TRBV10-1
TGTGCCAGTAGTATAGTTTGGTCTTTAGACAGGGCAAAAAGGAACACTGAAGCTTTCTTT,CASSIVWSLDRAKRNTEAFF,TRBJ1-1,TRBD1,once,TRBV19
TGCGCCAGCAGCCCGATTCCGGGACAGGAGACTTTCTTT,CASSPIPGQETFF,TRBJ1-1,TRBD1,-,TRBV4-1
TGTGCCAGCACTGACGGTTCGGAGACCCAGTACTTC,CASTDGSETQYF,TRBJ2-5,-,-,TRBV5-6
TGTGCCAGCAGTGGACGCACCGGACAGAACTATGGCTACACCTTC,CASSGRTGQNYGYTF,TRBJ1-2,-,-,TRBV2
TGTGCCAGCAGCTTAACAGGGTGGCGGGAGCACGTCACCGGGGAGCTGTTTTTT,CASSLTGWREHVTGELFF,TRBJ2-2,TRBD2,-,TRBV7-3
TGTGCCATCAGTGGGGTCGGCCCTGAGCTGTTTTTT,CAISGVGPELFF,TRBJ2-2,-,once,TRBV10-3
TGTGCCACCTCCGCCAGCGGGAGTTCAGTTGAGCAGTTCTTC,CATSASGSSVEQFF,TRBJ2-1,TRBD2,-,TRBV27
TGTGCCACCGAGGCTCGACTAGCGGGAGGGCCGGTTTACAATGAGCAGTTCTTC,CATEARLAGGPVYNEQFF,TRBJ2-1,TRBD2,-,TRBV7-8
TGTGCCAGCTCACCGGGGGACCTTGAGCAGTTCTTC,CASSPGDLEQFF,TRBJ2-1,-,-,TRBV18
TGTGCCAGCAGTTTATCGGGGACTAGCGGGAGCTCCTACAATGAGCAGTTCTTC,CASSLSGTSGSSYNEQFF,TRBJ2-1,TRBD2,-,TRBV27
TGTGCCAGTAGTTTTGGGACCTGGGACAGGGGTAACTATGGCTACACCTTC,CASSFGTWDRGNYGYTF,TRBJ1-2,TRBD1,-,TRBV19
TGTGCCATCAGTGAGGGTACCTCCTACGAGCAGTACTTC,CAISEGTSYEQYF,TRBJ2-7,-,once,TRBV10-3
TGTGCCAGCAGTTTATTGGAGGGGACTGAAGCTTTCTTT,CASSLLEGTEAFF,TRBJ1-1,-,-,TRBV27
TGTGCCAGCAGTTTGAGGGGGGGAGGCCCCGAGCAGTACTTC,CASSLRGGGPEQYF,TRBJ2-7,-,-,TRBV27
TGTGCCAGCAGCTCACGACAGGGGGCCGACGATACGCAGTATTTT,CASSSRQGADDTQYF,TRBJ2-3,TRBD1,-,TRBV7-8
TGTGCCACCAGCAGAGAGCAGGGGGGTCACTATGGCTACACCTTC,CATSREQGGHYGYTF,TRBJ1-2,TRBD1,-,TRBV15
TGTGCCAGCAGCTTAGGCGGACAGGGGTCGAGCTACACCTTC,CASSLGGQGSSYTF,TRBJ1-2,TRBD1,-,TRBV7-9
TGTGCCAGCAGTTTAGCGGGAGCGTACTACGAGCAGTACTTC,CASSLAGAYYEQYF,TRBJ2-7,TRBD2,once,TRBV27
TGTGCCTGGAGTGATTGGGGAATAGGTCAGCCCCAGCATTTT,CAWSDWGIGQPQHF,TRBJ1-5,-,-,TRBV30
TGTGCCAGCAGCCCTCCTTTGGGCAACTATGGCTACACCTTC,CASSPPLGNYGYTF,TRBJ1-2,-,-,TRBV7-9
TGTGCCAGCCTGGCCAGGTTACACTACGAGCAGTACTTC,CASLARLHYEQYF,TRBJ2-7,-,-,TRBV6-1
TGTGCCATCAGTGAGCTAGCGGGCACAGATACGCAGTATTTT,CAISELAGTDTQYF,TRBJ2-3,TRBD2,-,TRBV10-3
TGTGCCAGTAAGGACCGGGACAGGGATGTGTTTGGCTATGGCTACACCTTC,CASKDRDRDVFGYGYTF,TRBJ1-2,TRBD1,-,TRBV19
TGTGCCAGCAGTTTGATGGGAGGGGACGAGCAGTACTTC,CASSLMGGDEQYF,TRBJ2-7,TRBD2,-,TRBV28
TGTGCCAGCAGTGAAATCGGGACAGGGACCTACGAGCAGTACTTC,CASSEIGTGTYEQYF,TRBJ2-7,TRBD1,-,TRBV6-1
TGCGCCAGCAGCTCCAAGACTAGCGGGAGGGGGAATGAGCAGTTCTTC,CASSSKTSGRGNEQFF,TRBJ2-1,TRBD2,-,TRBV5-1
TGTGCCAGCAGCTTGGATCCCGGGGAGCTGTTTTTT,CASSLDPGELFF,TRBJ2-2,-,-,TRBV5-6
TGCGCCAGCACCTACTCTGGGGCCAACGTCCTGACTTTC,CASTYSGANVLTF,TRBJ2-6,-,-,TRBV23-1
TGTGCCAGCAGCTTAGGGACAGGGTGTTTAAGGTACGATGAGCAGTTCTTC,CASSLGTGCLRYDEQFF,TRBJ2-1,-,-,TRBV12-1
TGCGCCAGTCGAGCCTACAATGAGCAGTTCTTC,CASRAYNEQFF,TRBJ2-1,-,-,TRBV5-1
TGTGCCAGCAGCTTAATGGGGGGCTATGGCTACACCTTC,CASSLMGGYGYTF,TRBJ1-2,-,-,TRBV7-9
TGTGCCAGCAGCTTAGAGGGGGAGATGGAAGCTTTCTTT,CASSLEGEMEAFF,TRBJ1-1,-,-,TRBV7-2
TGTGCCAGCAGCGCACAAGAAGACGAGCAGTACTTC,CASSAQEDEQYF,TRBJ2-7,-,-,TRBV9
TGTGCCAGCAGCTTTGGAGACACTGAAGCTTTCTTT,CASSFGDTEAFF,TRBJ1-1,-,few,TRBV7-9
TGTGCCCTCCTCACTAGGTCCAATGAGCAGTTCTTC,CALLTRSNEQFF,TRBJ2-1,-,-,TRBV28
TGTGCCAGCAGCTTCACCGGGACGGCTTACGAGCAGTACTTC,CASSFTGTAYEQYF,TRBJ2-7,-,-,TRBV11-2
TGTGCCAGCAGCGAAAAACCGGGACGGAGGATTTTGAACACTGAAGCTTTCTTT,CASSEKPGRRILNTEAFF,TRBJ1-1,-,-,TRBV21-1
TGTGCCAGCAGGAAACAGCGGGCCGAGGCCAAAAACATTCAGTACTTC,CASRKQRAEAKNIQYF,TRBJ2-4,-,-,TRBV21-1
TGTGCCAGCAGTGAAGGAGGGACTTGGCCTTACAATGAGCAGTTCTTC,CASSEGGTWPYNEQFF,TRBJ2-1,-,-,TRBV6-1
TGCAGTGCTAGAGTCCCCCACGAGCAGTACTTC,CSARVPHEQYF,TRBJ2-7,-,-,TRBV20-1